Sequencing of this T cell receptor (beta chain) was carried out in a study of shared clonotypes between healthy human individuals. Study-level information: Donors had three CD4 naive, three CD4 memory, two CD8 naive and one CD8 memory plate apiece. Findings of the study overall: Sharing across four donors was highest in naive CD4 (around 5%) and lowest in memory CD8 (around 0.4%). As a rule, naive subsets had a larger estimated richness than memory subsets.

This clone was detected only once. The target antigen is unknown. Assay used: immunoSEQ multiplex PCR; TCRdb lists only in-frame clones, some missing. The top ten clones hold over 0.12% of a sample with millions of clones, around nine tenths of them seen once. V was shortened by 8 bases and J by 6 bases, with 8 bases between the two germline ends. Germline V CDR1 and CDR2: SGHTA, FQGTGA. This CDR3 contains 12 residues. Sequencing was performed on naive CD4+ T cells sorted from blood. Subset here: CD45RA+ positively selected. The source of this sequence is a young man in good health. The chain carries TRBV7-3 and TRBJ2-6, with D uncertain. CDR3 nucleotides: TGTGCCAGCGCCTTAGAGGCCAACGTCCTGACTTTC. Its protein product is CASALEANVLTF.